The source of this TCR beta chain is a study of T cells expressing NK-cell markers. Germline CDR1 and CDR2: SGHAT and FQNNGV. The CDR3 length is 12 residues. TCRdb reprocessed the 5' RACE reads; each CDR3 protein has one entry and no DNA is given. The specimen's table records 350,000 to 500,000 distinct CDR3 sequences. The clonotype originates from a woman between 18 and 75 years old in good health. The genes are TRBV11-2 and TRBJ1-2. The sequenced sample was blood T cells: a sorted CD56 or NKG2C T cell subset, CD4+ or CD8+ T cells, or bulk PBMC T cells (not recorded which). The CDR3 reads CASSPKLGGYTF. The full variable domain, with the rest looked up from reference TRBV11-2 and TRBJ1-2, is EAGVAQSPRYKIIEKRQSVAFWCNPISGHATLYWYQQILGQGPKLLIQFQNNGVVDDSQLPKDRFSAERLKGVDSTLKIQPAKLEDSAVYLCASSPKLGGYTFGSGTRLTVV.